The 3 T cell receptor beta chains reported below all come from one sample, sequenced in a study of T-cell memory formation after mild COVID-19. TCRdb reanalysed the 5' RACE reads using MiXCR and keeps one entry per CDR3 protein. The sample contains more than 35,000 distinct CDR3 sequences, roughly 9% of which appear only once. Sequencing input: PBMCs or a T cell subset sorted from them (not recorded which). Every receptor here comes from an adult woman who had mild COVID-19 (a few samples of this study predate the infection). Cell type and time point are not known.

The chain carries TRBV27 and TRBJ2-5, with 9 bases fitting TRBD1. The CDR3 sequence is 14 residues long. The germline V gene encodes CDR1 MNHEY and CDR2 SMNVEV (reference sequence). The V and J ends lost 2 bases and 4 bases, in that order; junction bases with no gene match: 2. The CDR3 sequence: CASSLDRGLETQYF. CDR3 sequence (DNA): TGTGCCAGCAGTTTAGACAGGGGGTTAGAGACCCAGTACTTC.

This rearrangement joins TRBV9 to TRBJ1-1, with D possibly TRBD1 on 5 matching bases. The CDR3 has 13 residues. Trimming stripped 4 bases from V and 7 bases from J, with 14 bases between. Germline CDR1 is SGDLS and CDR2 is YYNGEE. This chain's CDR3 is CASSTQGLGEAFF. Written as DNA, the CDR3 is TGTGCCAGCAGCACCCAGGGATTGGGTGAAGCTTTCTTT. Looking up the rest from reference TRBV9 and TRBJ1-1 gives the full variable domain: DSGVTQTPKHLITATGQRVTLRCSPRSGDLSVYWYQQSLDQGLQFLIQYYNGEERAKGNILERFSAQQFPDLHSELNLSSLELGDSALYFCASSTQGLGEAFFGQGTRLTVV.

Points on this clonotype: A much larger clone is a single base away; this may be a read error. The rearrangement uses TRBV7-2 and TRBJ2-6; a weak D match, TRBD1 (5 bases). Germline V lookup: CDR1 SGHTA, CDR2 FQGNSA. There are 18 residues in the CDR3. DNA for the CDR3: TGTGCCAGCAGCATCCGGGTTGCCCCATCTCGTGGGGCCAACTTCCTGACTTTC. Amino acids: CASSIRVAPSRGANFLTF. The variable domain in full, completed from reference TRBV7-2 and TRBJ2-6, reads GAGVSQSPSNKVTEKGKDVELRCDPISGHTALYWYRQSLGQGLEFLIYFQGNSAPDKSGLPSDRFSAERTGGSVSTLTIQRTQQEDSAVYLCASSIRVAPSRGANFLTFGAGSRLTVL.